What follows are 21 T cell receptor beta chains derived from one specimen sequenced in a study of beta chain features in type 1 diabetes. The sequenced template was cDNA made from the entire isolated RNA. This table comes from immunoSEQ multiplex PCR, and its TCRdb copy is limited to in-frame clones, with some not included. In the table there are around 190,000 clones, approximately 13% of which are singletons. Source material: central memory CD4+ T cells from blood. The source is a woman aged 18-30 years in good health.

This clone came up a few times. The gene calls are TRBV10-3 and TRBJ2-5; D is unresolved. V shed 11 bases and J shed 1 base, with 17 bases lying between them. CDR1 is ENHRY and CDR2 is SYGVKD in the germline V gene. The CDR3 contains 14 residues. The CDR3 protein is CAVSNQLVQETQYF. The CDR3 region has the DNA TGTGCCGTCTCAAACCAGTTGGTCCAAGAGACCCAGTACTTC.

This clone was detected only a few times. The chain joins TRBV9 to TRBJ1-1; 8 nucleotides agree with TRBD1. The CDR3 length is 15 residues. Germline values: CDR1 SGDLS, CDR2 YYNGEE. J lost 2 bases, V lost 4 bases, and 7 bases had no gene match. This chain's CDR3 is CASSPQGTGNTEAFF. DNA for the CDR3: TGTGCCAGCAGCCCACAAGGGACAGGAAACACTGAAGCTTTCTTT.

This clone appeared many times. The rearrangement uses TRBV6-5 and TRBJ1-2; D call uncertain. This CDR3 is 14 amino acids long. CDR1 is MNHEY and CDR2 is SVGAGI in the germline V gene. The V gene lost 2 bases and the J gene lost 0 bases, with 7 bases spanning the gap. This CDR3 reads CASSYTGPNYGYTF. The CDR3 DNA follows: TGTGCCAGCAGTTACACGGGTCCTAACTATGGCTACACCTTC.

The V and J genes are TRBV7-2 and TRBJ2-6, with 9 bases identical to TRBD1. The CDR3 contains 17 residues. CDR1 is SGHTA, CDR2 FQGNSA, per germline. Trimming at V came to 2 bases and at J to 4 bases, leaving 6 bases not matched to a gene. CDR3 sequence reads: CASSLFGTGSGANVLTF. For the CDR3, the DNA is TGTGCCAGCAGCTTATTCGGGACAGGGTCCGGGGCCAACGTCCTGACTTTC. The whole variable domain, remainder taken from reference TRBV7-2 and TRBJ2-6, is GAGVSQSPSNKVTEKGKDVELRCDPISGHTALYWYRQSLGQGLEFLIYFQGNSAPDKSGLPSDRFSAERTGGSVSTLTIQRTQQEDSAVYLCASSLFGTGSGANVLTFGAGSRLTVL.

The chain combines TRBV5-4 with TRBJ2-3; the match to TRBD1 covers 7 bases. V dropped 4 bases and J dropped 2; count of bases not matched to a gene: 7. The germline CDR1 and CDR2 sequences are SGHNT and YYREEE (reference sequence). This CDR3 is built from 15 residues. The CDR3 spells CASSTDRVSTDTQYF. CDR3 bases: TGTGCCAGCAGCACAGACAGGGTTTCCACAGATACGCAGTATTTT.

The DNA for the CDR3 is TGTGCCAGCAGTTTTCTTGCGACAGGGGGCATCGGGGAGCTGTTTTTT. Its translation is CASSFLATGGIGELFF. The chain carries TRBV28 and TRBJ2-2; 10 bases align to TRBD1. There are 16 residues in the CDR3. V was pared by 3 bases and J by 7 bases, with 8 bases of the junction left unmatched. In germline, CDR1 is MDHEN, CDR2 SYDVKM.

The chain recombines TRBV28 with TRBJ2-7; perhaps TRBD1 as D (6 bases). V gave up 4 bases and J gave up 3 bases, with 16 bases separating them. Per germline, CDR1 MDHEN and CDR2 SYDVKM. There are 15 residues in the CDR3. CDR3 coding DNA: TGTGCCAGCAGTTCCACAGGGAAGATGAACTACGAGCAGTACTTC. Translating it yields CASSSTGKMNYEQYF.

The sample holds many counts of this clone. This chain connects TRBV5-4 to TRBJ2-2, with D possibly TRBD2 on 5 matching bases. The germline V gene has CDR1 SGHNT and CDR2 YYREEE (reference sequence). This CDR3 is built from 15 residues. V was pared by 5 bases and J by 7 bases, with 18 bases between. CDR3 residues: CASSARAPRDGELFF. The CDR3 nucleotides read TGTGCCAGCAGTGCGAGGGCACCTCGGGACGGGGAGCTGTTTTTT.

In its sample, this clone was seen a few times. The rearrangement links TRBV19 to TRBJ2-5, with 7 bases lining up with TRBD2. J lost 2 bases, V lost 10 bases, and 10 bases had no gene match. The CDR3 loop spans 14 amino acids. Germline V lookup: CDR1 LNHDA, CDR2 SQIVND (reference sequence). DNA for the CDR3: TGTGCCACTAATAGCGGGCGGAAACAAGAGACCCAGTACTTC. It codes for CATNSGRKQETQYF.

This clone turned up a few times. The CDR3 loop is CASSYESRGNQPQHF. In DNA form, the CDR3 reads TGTGCCAGCAGTTACGAAAGCAGGGGCAATCAGCCCCAGCATTTT. This chain joins TRBV6-6 and TRBJ1-5; tentative D call: TRBD1 (5 bases). The CDR3 has 15 residues. V lost 2 bases and J lost 2, with 10 bases in between. Germline V gene data show CDR1 as MNHNY and CDR2 as SVGAGI (reference sequence).

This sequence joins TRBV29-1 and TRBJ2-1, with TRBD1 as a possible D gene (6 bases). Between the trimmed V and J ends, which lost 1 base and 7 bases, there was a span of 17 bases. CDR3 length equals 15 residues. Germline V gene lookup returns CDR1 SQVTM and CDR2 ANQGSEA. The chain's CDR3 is CSVEAPDRSWNEQFF. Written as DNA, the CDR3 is TGCAGCGTTGAAGCCCCCGACAGGAGTTGGAATGAGCAGTTCTTC.

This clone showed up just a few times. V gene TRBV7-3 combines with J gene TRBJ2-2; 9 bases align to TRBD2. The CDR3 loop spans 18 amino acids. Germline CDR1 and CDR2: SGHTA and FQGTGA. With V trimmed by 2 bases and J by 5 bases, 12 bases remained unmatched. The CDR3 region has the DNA TGTGCCAGCAGCTTAGGGGGTGGACTAGCGCTTCAAACCGGGGAGCTGTTTTTT. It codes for CASSLGGGLALQTGELFF.

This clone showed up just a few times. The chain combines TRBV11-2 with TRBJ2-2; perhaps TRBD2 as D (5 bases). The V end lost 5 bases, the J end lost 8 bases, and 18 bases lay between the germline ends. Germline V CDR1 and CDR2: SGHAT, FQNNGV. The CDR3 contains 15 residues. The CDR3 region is CASSRGLIELGELFF. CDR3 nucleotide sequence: TGTGCCAGCAGCCGAGGACTGATAGAACTGGGGGAGCTGTTTTTT.

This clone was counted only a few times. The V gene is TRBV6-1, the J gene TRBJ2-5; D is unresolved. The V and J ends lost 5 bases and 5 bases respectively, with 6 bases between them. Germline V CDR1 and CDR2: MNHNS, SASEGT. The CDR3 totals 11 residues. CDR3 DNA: TGTGCCAGCAGTTACACGGAGACCCAGTACTTC. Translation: CASSYTETQYF.

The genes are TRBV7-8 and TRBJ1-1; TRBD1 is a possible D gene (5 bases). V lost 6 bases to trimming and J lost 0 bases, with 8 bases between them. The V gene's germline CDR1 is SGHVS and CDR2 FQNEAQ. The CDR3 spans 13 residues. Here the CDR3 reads CASRRQLNTEAFF. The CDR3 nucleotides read TGTGCCAGCAGAAGACAGTTGAACACTGAAGCTTTCTTT.

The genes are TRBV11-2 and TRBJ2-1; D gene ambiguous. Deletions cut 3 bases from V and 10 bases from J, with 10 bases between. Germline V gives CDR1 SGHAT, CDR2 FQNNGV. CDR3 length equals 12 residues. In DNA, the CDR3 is TGTGCCAGCAGCTTGGGTACAGAGGAGCAGTTCTTC. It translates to CASSLGTEEQFF.

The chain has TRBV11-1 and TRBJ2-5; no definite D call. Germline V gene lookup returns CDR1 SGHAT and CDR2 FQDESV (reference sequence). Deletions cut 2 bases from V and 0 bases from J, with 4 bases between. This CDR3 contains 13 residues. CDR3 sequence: CASSLTYQETQYF. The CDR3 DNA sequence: TGTGCCAGCAGCTTAACATACCAAGAGACCCAGTACTTC.

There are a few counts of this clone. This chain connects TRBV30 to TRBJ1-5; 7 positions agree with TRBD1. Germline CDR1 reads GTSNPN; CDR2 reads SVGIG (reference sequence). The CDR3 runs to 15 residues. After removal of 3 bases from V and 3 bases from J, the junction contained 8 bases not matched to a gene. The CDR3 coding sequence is TGTGCCTGGAGCCTCGGTCAGGGGGACAATCAGCCCCAGCATTTT. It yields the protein CAWSLGQGDNQPQHF.

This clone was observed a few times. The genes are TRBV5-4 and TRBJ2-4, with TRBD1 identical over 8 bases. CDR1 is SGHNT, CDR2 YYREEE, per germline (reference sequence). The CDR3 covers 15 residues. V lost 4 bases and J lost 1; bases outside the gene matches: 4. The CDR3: CASSVDRGAKNIQYF. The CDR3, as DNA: TGTGCCAGCAGCGTTGACAGGGGTGCCAAAAACATTCAGTACTTC.

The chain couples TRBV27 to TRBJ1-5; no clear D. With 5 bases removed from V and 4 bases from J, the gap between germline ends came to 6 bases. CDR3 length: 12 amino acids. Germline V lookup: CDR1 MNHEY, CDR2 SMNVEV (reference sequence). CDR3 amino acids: CASSPPNQPQHF. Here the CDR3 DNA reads TGTGCCAGCAGTCCTCCGAATCAGCCCCAGCATTTT.

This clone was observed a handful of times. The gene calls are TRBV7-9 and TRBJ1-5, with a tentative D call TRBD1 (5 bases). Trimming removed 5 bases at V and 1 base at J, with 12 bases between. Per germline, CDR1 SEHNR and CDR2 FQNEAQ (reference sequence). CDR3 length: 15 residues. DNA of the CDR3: TGTGCCAGCAGCCGGGGGAGTCAAAGCAATCAGCCCCAGCATTTT. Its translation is CASSRGSQSNQPQHF.